Below are 21 T cell receptor beta chains sequenced from a single sample in a study of CD8+ T cells in alopecia areata (dated by TCRdb to 2017 to 2018). The library was built by means of the immunoSEQ multiplex PCR assay. RNA was extracted from all samples and reverse transcribed into cDNA as template for TCR sequencing. TCRdb mirrors the immuneACCESS table, restricted to in-frame sequences. Some clones are absent from its copies; in checked studies, under half trace to an unresolved V gene, and the reason for the others is unknown. In this sample the table shows 200,000 or so clones, approximately 47% of which occur a single time. The ten largest clonotypes hold around 3% of the sample. The sample's treatment or condition label, decoded: oral pan-JAK inhibitor, 5-10 mg twice daily. The specimen was CD4+ T cells sorted from blood, collected around week 36, from a patient treated with tofacitinib. These receptors originate from a human donor with alopecia areata.

This clone has a handful of counts. This sequence joins TRBV5-4 and TRBJ2-3, with D possibly matching TRBD1 (5 bases). This CDR3 is built from 14 residues. V was clipped by 4 bases and J by 3 bases, with 12 bases between them. CDR1 and CDR2 (germline): SGHNT, YYREEE (reference sequence). The CDR3 protein is CASSPRQRTDTQYF. CDR3 DNA sequence: TGTGCCAGCAGCCCCAGACAGCGTACAGATACGCAGTATTTT.

The V and J genes are TRBV7-9 and TRBJ2-3, with 11 bases fitting TRBD1. The CDR3 totals 17 residues. V shed 4 bases, J shed 4 bases, and the junction held 10 bases outside the gene matches. CDR1 and CDR2 from the germline V gene are SEHNR and FQNEAQ (reference sequence). The CDR3 DNA reads as TGTGCCAGCAGCTCCGGACAGGGGGCTTTTGGTCCAGATACGCAGTATTTT. This encodes CASSSGQGAFGPDTQYF.

CDR3 sequence (DNA): TGTGCCTGGAGTGGGGATACCAGGGGCGATTCCAACTATGGCTACACCTTC. Its translation: CAWSGDTRGDSNYGYTF. J is TRBJ1-2 and V is TRBV30, with a possible D match to TRBD1 (6 bases). The germline V gene has CDR1 GTSNPN and CDR2 SVGIG (reference sequence). This CDR3 has 17 residues. Trimming stripped 1 base from V and 2 bases from J, with 20 bases between.

As for this clone: At one end, the junction sequence differs from germline, possibly due to a read error. The rearrangement uses TRBV6-1 and TRBJ2-1; 14 nucleotides align to TRBD2. Germline CDR1 reads MNHNS; CDR2 reads SASEGT. CDR3 size: 14 residues. For the CDR3, the DNA is TGTGCCAGCAGTTCGACTAGCGGGAGGGCCGCTATCCTCTTC. Translating gives CASSSTSGRAAILF.

Only a few counts were recorded for this clone. The chain is built from TRBV28 and TRBJ2-3; TRBD2 aligns across 12 bases. Trimming cost V 6 bases and J 5 bases; bases outside gene matches: 9. Germline V gene sequence: CDR1 MDHEN, CDR2 SYDVKM. This CDR3 has 16 residues. In DNA, the CDR3 is TGTGCCAGCAGCGCGCCTAGCGGGAGGGCCGTAGATACGCAGTATTTT. It encodes CASSAPSGRAVDTQYF.

This clone was seen only a few times. V is TRBV7-2 and J is TRBJ1-1; possible D gene TRBD1, 6 bases. The CDR3 is 12 residues long. CDR1 and CDR2 (germline): SGHTA, FQGNSA. Trimming cost V 4 bases and J 9 bases, with 12 bases left between them. Here the CDR3 DNA reads TGTGCCAGCAGCTCACAGGGCCTCAAAGCTTTCTTT. Amino acid sequence: CASSSQGLKAFF.

V usage is TRBV7-2 and J usage is TRBJ1-2, with a weak D call TRBD1 (6 bases). V was clipped by 3 bases and J by 6 bases, with 17 bases between them. CDR3 length: 15 residues. Germline CDR1 and CDR2: SGHTA and FQGNSA. The CDR3 is CASSFTRGASNGYTF. The CDR3, as DNA: TGTGCCAGCAGCTTCACCAGGGGAGCGTCGAATGGCTACACCTTC.

The rearrangement uses TRBV25-1 and TRBJ2-5; 8 bases are shared with TRBD2. In germline, CDR1 is MGHDK, CDR2 SYGVNS. The length of the CDR3 is 16 residues. The V and J ends lost 2 bases and 5 bases, in that order; junction bases with no gene match: 10. Here the CDR3 reads CASSEGGRPREETQYF. For the CDR3, the DNA is TGTGCCAGCAGTGAAGGCGGGAGGCCGCGAGAGGAGACCCAGTACTTC.

The CDR3 coding sequence is TGTGCCAGCAGTTCGCACGGTGTCCTTACCTACGAGCAGTACTTC. This translates into CASSSHGVLTYEQYF. The V call is TRBV6-5, the J call TRBJ2-7; D remains ambiguous. This CDR3 has 15 residues. The V end was cut by 4 bases, the J end by 2 bases, with 15 bases between. Germline V gives CDR1 MNHEY, CDR2 SVGAGI.

The chain joins TRBV7-9 to TRBJ1-5, with 7 bases aligning to TRBD1. CDR3 length: 14 amino acids. CDR1 is SEHNR, CDR2 FQNEAQ, per germline (reference sequence). J gave up 3 bases and V 3 bases, and 2 bases lay outside the gene matches. CDR3 bases: TGTGCCAGCAGCTTTGACAGGGACAATCAGCCCCAGCATTTT. It codes for CASSFDRDNQPQHF.

About this clone: Other DNA sequences of this sample code for an identical CDR3. The chain links TRBV5-6 to TRBJ2-5, with TRBD1 identical over 7 bases. The CDR3 is 13 residues long. Germline CDR1 reads SGHDT; CDR2 reads YYEEEE. Losses at the gene ends were 3 bases for V and 2 bases for J; bases not matched to a gene: 1. CDR3 DNA: TGTGCCAGCAGCTGGGACAGTCAAGAGACCCAGTACTTC. This codes for CASSWDSQETQYF.

The V gene is TRBV7-3, the J gene TRBJ2-6; no reliable D call. Per the germline V gene, CDR1 is SGHTA and CDR2 is FQGTGA. CDR3 length: 16 amino acids. The V end was cut by 4 bases, the J end by 0 bases, with 10 bases between. CDR3 sequence (DNA): TGTGCCAGCAGCTCTGTAGTGAACTCTGGGGCCAACGTCCTGACTTTC. Residues: CASSSVVNSGANVLTF.

The genes are TRBV2 and TRBJ1-5; D gene ambiguous. Germline V CDR1 and CDR2: SNHLY, FYNNEI. Trimming pared 7 bases from V and 0 bases from J, leaving 10 bases between. The CDR3 runs 14 residues. This chain's CDR3 is CASTYAVSNQPQHF. Here the CDR3 DNA reads TGTGCCAGCACCTATGCAGTTAGCAATCAGCCCCAGCATTTT.

Comment on this clone: Other nucleotide sequences in the sample specify the same CDR3. This sequence joins TRBV7-9 and TRBJ2-1, with a possible D match to TRBD1 (5 bases). Trimming removed 2 bases at V and 0 bases at J, with 8 bases between. This CDR3 region has 15 residues. The V gene's germline CDR1 is SEHNR and CDR2 FQNEAQ (reference sequence). The CDR3 loop is CASSLTGSSYNEQFF. The CDR3 bases are TGTGCCAGCAGCTTAACAGGTAGCTCCTACAATGAGCAGTTCTTC.

This clone was seen a few times. V is TRBV30 and J is TRBJ2-1; 11 nucleotides agree with TRBD1. CDR1 is GTSNPN and CDR2 is SVGIG in the germline V gene (reference sequence). The CDR3 totals 13 residues. Trimming took 3 bases from V and 15 from J; bases not matched to a gene: 10. CDR3 in amino acids: CAWSPGQGGTGFF. The CDR3 DNA reads as TGTGCCTGGAGCCCGGGACAGGGGGGTACAGGGTTCTTC. The entire variable domain, with the rest obtained from reference TRBV30 and TRBJ2-1, is as follows: SQTIHQWPATLVQPVGSPLSLECTVEGTSNPNLYWYRQAAGRGLQLLFYSVGIGQISSEVPQNLSASRPQDRQFILSSKKLLLSDSGFYLCAWSPGQGGTGFFGPGTRLTVL.

This clone was observed a handful of times. This sequence joins TRBV18 and TRBJ1-1; TRBD1 agrees at 7 bases. The CDR3 length is 15 residues. CDR1 is KGHSH, CDR2 LQKENI, per germline. With V trimmed by 2 bases and J by 3 bases, 6 bases remained unmatched. DNA of the CDR3: TGTGCCAGCTCACCAGCACAGGGGTGGGACACTGAAGCTTTCTTT. Encoded protein: CASSPAQGWDTEAFF.

CDR3 in amino acids: CASSLQGSYYEQYF. The CDR3 DNA is TGTGCCAGCAGCTTACAGGGGTCGTACTACGAGCAGTACTTC. This chain uses TRBV27 with TRBJ2-7; TRBD1 matches 7 bases. The germline gives CDR1 MNHEY, CDR2 SMNVEV (reference sequence). The CDR3 is made up of 14 amino acids. After removal of 6 bases from V and 3 bases from J, the junction contained 8 bases not matched to a gene.

V is TRBV11-2 and J is TRBJ2-7; no clear D gene. Germline CDR1 is SGHAT and CDR2 is FQNNGV. The V and J ends lost 4 bases and 7 bases respectively, with 8 bases between them. This CDR3 is built from 11 residues. CDR3 nucleotide sequence: TGTGCCAGCAGCTCCGGGCCTGAGCAGTACTTC. Protein product: CASSSGPEQYF.

A few counts support this clone. The chain uses TRBV25-1 and TRBJ1-2; perhaps TRBD1 as D (6 bases). The CDR3 is made up of 14 amino acids. Trimming removed 9 bases at V and 4 bases at J, with 18 bases between. Per germline, CDR1 MGHDK and CDR2 SYGVNS. The CDR3 DNA sequence: TGTGCCAGTCAACCCACCACAGGGTTCTATGGCTACACCTTC. Translating it yields CASQPTTGFYGYTF.

The genes are TRBV6-6 and TRBJ2-7; the D is unclear. The CDR3 totals 13 residues. CDR1 MNHNY and CDR2 SVGAGI come from the germline V gene (reference sequence). The germline V and J ends were trimmed by 4 bases and 2 bases, with 9 bases remaining between them. This CDR3 is CASSSLPTYEQYF. The CDR3 region has the DNA TGTGCCAGCAGTTCCCTACCCACCTACGAGCAGTACTTC.

This clone has just a few counts. The chain combines TRBV6-1 with TRBJ2-3; maybe TRBD1 (6 bases). From germline, CDR1 is MNHNS and CDR2 SASEGT. The CDR3 spans 14 residues. V was cut by 4 bases and J by 5 bases, with 13 bases left in between. CDR3: CASSVSRGIDTQYF. The DNA for the CDR3 is TGTGCCAGCAGTGTGAGCAGGGGCATAGATACGCAGTATTTT.